The sample holds many counts of the clone carrying this T cell receptor (beta chain). Its antigen is not identified. The data originate from a study of early T cells in non-severe SARS-CoV-2 infection. In the study overall: Chains stayed unpaired after sequencing of bulk RNA from unsorted whole blood.

The CDR3 has 12 residues. V shed 3 bases and J shed 1 base, with 2 bases lying between them. Study-wide results and caveats: Private and CD4 specificities were missed by VDJdb matching, skewed to anti-spike CD8.

Individual cDNA molecules received unique molecular identifiers during library preparation. TCRdb re-called the 5' RACE reads with MiXCR, one entry per CDR3 protein. Of 75,000 to 90,000 distinct CDR3 sequences in the sample, roughly 13% are singletons; the top ten hold approximately 1%. Specimen: whole blood. This clonotype was obtained from an adult who was a healthcare worker with PCR-confirmed SARS-CoV-2 infection or an uninfected control (not recorded which). This chain joins TRBV12-3 or TRBV12-4 and TRBJ2-3; D gene ambiguous. CDR3 coding DNA: TGTGCCAGCAGTTTTGGCACAGATACGCAGTATTTT. Its protein is CASSFGTDTQYF.